This T cell receptor (beta chain) was sequenced in a study of T cells in Graves' hyperthyroidism and ophthalmopathy (dated by TCRdb to the late 2010s). Looking at the study overall: Peripheral blood was collected at initial diagnosis, before any treatment. To identify TCR V-J signatures that set the groups apart, the researchers used a discovery cohort of about a hundred patients, made up of around 40 with Graves' ophthalmopathy and 57 with stable Graves' hyperthyroidism. Whether ophthalmopathy could be predicted prospectively was tested in an independent validation cohort made up of approximately 19 hyperthyroidism patients plus 17 patients who later progressed to ophthalmopathy. The 85 to 100 discovery patients were randomly split 7:3 into training and test sets. The study also compared thyroid tissue and blood T-cell repertoires from five or six Graves' hyperthyroidism patients. Following sampling, methimazole starting at 30 mg daily was given to hyperthyroidism patients, and high-dose intravenous methylprednisolone was given to ophthalmopathy patients. The paper reports TCR Vbeta CDR3 sequencing of more than 120 peripheral blood samples: around 45 ophthalmopathy, about 75 hyperthyroidism and around 17 progressor patients. General findings and caveats noted by the study authors: Sample size was not statistically predetermined, and investigators were not blinded to group allocation. In validation, the model predicted progression to ophthalmopathy a median of approximately 6.6 months before onset, with approximately 70% sensitivity and around 76% specificity. Most expanded thyroid clonotypes (frequency above 0.001) were also detected in blood, a finding suggesting that blood repertoires may reflect thyroid immune responses. A 13 V-J signature model separated ophthalmopathy from stable hyperthyroidism, with approximately 87% sensitivity and 81.08% specificity in cross-validation and 80%/75% in testing.

Measured from the cysteine to the phenylalanine, the CDR3 is 16 residues long. The sequence is cut down to CDR3 DNA, 48 bases in frame from base 1. For CDR1 and CDR2, the germline V gene (reference sequence) lists SEHNR and FQNEAQ. The germline ends are 14 bases apart after V is trimmed by 5 bases and J by 3 bases. Hyperthyroidism patients were aged 18 to 65 years and newly diagnosed, with disease duration of less than 2 months. The study excluded patients with uncontrolled infections, other autoimmune diseases, pregnancy or lactation. Clinical symptoms, serum thyroxine and TRAb, thyroid ultrasound, and orbital computed tomography formed the basis for the diagnoses. Blood from progressor patients was collected at the time of first diagnosis with hyperthyroidism, before any ophthalmopathy symptoms had appeared. Ficoll-Paque density gradient centrifugation was used to isolate PBMCs from approximately 10 ml of fresh peripheral blood. Progressor patients were defined as those initially diagnosed with Graves' hyperthyroidism in whom ophthalmopathy developed during follow-up. Total RNA was extracted with Trizol reagent, and quality was checked on an Agilent 2100 Bioanalyzer.

This clonotype has just a few counts. Its antigen specificity is not known. No base quality values were provided; no much bigger clone lies one nucleotide off. The TCR beta CDR3 regions were amplified from the RNA transcripts. The first round of RT-PCR for the TCR CDR3 was performed with the HTBI primer set and the Qiagen OneStep RT-PCR kit. A second multiplex PCR round built the libraries, followed by size selection and purification. Sequencing of the libraries was done on an Illumina HiSeq2000 using paired-end 100 bp reads. Turning to the authors' computational methods: SOAPnuke was used to process the raw data, removing reads that contained adapters or uncalled bases, had a mean Phred below 15, or lacked an exact match to the constant primer or identifier. High-quality paired reads were merged using COPE v1.2.5, and each unique nucleotide sequence was defined as a clonotype. Clonotypes were aligned to IMGT TRBV, TRBD and TRBJ reference segments using MiTCR v1.1. The analysis was restricted to V-J combinations with a frequency above 0.0001, which together covered just over 98% of the repertoires. A TCS score was defined as the ratio of F50 (clonal expansion) to E x V (chaos), with BLOSUM62-based TCRdist applied between CDR3 peptides within each V-J. Welch's t-statistics and random forest reduced 500 to 650 V-J features to 13, which were used in a naive Bayes classifier (R e1071). The raw public reads went through TCRdb reprocessing: fastp at Q25, MiXCR clone calling, in-frame beta chains kept. Each CDR3 protein appears once, grouped with its most common genes and DNA. In this record, the V and J calls reflect TCRdb's handling and not the investigators' own analysis. The sample has about 380,000 distinct CDR3 sequences on record, about 13% of them singletons. The ten largest account for roughly 20% of the sample.

The chain couples TRBV7-9 to TRBJ1-6; there is no confident call for the D gene. This receptor was obtained from a man aged 30-40 years with Graves' hyperthyroidism that later progressed to Graves' ophthalmopathy. The sequenced material came from blood. The DNA sequence is TGTGCCAGCAGCCCCTTATCCGGTGGCTATAATTCACCCCTCCACTTT. Translated, this is CASSPLSGGYNSPLHF.